This T cell receptor (beta chain) emerged from a study of CD8+CD57+ T cells in acquired aplastic anemia. About the study: Sorted CD4+ and CD8+ cells gave a mean 3.2 ug DNA, range roughly 0.19 to 27.4 ug.

This clonotype has only a few counts. The V segment lost 1 base and the J segment 4 bases; nucleotides outside the gene matches: 4. This CDR3 spans 16 amino acids. The germline gives CDR1 SGHVS, CDR2 FNYEAQ. Genomic DNA acted as the template from which TCR beta VDJ combination and CDR3 sequence profiling were carried out. TCRdb redid the calling of the reads with MiXCR, one entry per CDR3 protein. The profile shows around 180,000 distinct CDR3 sequences, around three fifths of them singletons. This clonotype originated in a human donor with severe aplastic anemia or a healthy control (not recorded which). The V gene is TRBV7-6, the J gene TRBJ2-5, with 12 bases that match TRBD2. The sample was sorted CD4+, CD8+, or CD8+CD57+ T cells (not recorded which) from PBMCs. The chain's CDR3 is CASSLELAGGGETQYF. CDR3 DNA: TGTGCCAGCAGCTTAGAGCTAGCGGGAGGGGGAGAGACCCAGTACTTC.